These 4 T cell receptor beta chains were sequenced from one sample in a study of shared clonotypes between healthy human individuals. Measured with immunoSEQ multiplex PCR; TCRdb has only the in-frame clones, and not every one. Of around 530,000 clones in the sample, roughly four fifths are singletons; the top ten hold around 12%. Input material: PBMCs. The source is a woman in her thirties or forties in good health. Some clones in this sample may be carry-over from other donors' samples.

CDR3 nucleotide sequence: TGTGCCAGCAGCCAAGCTTCCGGGACAGGGATCTATGGCTACACCTTC. This gives the protein CASSQASGTGIYGYTF. This rearrangement joins TRBV14 to TRBJ1-2; 9 bases are a match to TRBD1. Germline assignment: CDR1 SGHDN and CDR2 FVKESK. The CDR3 contains 16 residues. The V and J ends lost 1 base and 4 bases, in that order; junction bases with no gene match: 7.

The chain couples TRBV19 to TRBJ2-1, with TRBD1 matching 11 bases. The V gene's germline CDR1 is LNHDA and CDR2 SQIVND (reference sequence). V lost 9 bases and J lost 12; bases outside the gene matches: 13. CDR3 length: 14 residues. The CDR3 is CASTDRGRIDGQFF. The CDR3 DNA sequence: TGTGCCAGCACGGACAGGGGGCGAATCGATGGGCAGTTCTTC.

The chain is built from TRBV20-1 and TRBJ1-1; no definite D call. Germline V gene sequence: CDR1 DFQATT, CDR2 SNEGSKA (reference sequence). The CDR3 extends over 10 amino acids. CDR3: CRGSGTEAFF. The CDR3 DNA reads as TGCAGGGGGTCGGGCACTGAAGCTTTCTTT.

In the case of this clone: A much larger clonotype is one base distant, so this may be a read error. The missing conserved phenylalanine or tryptophan at the end of this CDR3 makes a read error likely. The V call is TRBV4-1, the J call TRBJ1-5, with no clear D. The CDR3 is made up of 16 amino acids. Per germline, CDR1 MGHRA and CDR2 YSYEKL. Trimming removed 0 bases from V and 1 base from J, with 10 bases in between. CDR3 protein: CASSQDPPGSNQPQHS. In nucleotides, the CDR3 is TGCGCCAGCAGCCAAGATCCCCCGGGAAGCAATCAGCCCCAGCATTCT.